This T cell receptor (beta chain) was sequenced in a study of CD8+ T cells in alopecia areata. Sorting of pooled cutaneous lymph node cells was based on CD4, CD8alpha, NKG2D, NKG2ACE and other markers. This clone has a handful of counts. Gene names refer to mouse genes. Read data end 4 residues before the CDR3 end; the end is taken from the germline J gene. Germline V gives CDR1 NNHDY, CDR2 SYVADS. The V and J ends lost 3 bases and 0 bases, in that order; junction bases with no gene match: 2. The CDR3 sequence is 15 residues long. Once RNA had been extracted, it was reverse transcribed into cDNA to act as the sequencing template. This table comes from immunoSEQ multiplex PCR, and its TCRdb copy is limited to in-frame clones, with some not included. The sample yields around 20,000 clones, without any singletons.

This chain joins TRBV13-3 and TRBJ1-4, with 7 bases lining up with TRBD1. The TCR was taken from a C3H/HeJ mouse with alopecia areata. This strain has MHC haplotype H2-k. Sequenced sample: CD8+ T cells sorted from a lymph node. The covered CDR3 bases are TGTGCCAGCAGTGGGGGACAGATTTCCAACGAA. Its protein product is CASSGGQISNE. The CDR3 as a whole reads CASSGGQISNERLFF. The full variable domain, its missing parts supplied by reference TRBV13-3 and TRBJ1-4, is EAAVTQSPRSKVAVTGGKVTLSCHQTNNHDYMYWYRQDTGHGLRLIHYSYVADSTEKGDIPDGYKASRPSQENFSLILELASLSQTAVYFCASSGGQISNERLFFGHGTKLSVL.